These T cell receptor beta chains were read from a single sample in a study of human T cells and chemical hapten exposure. From the RACE reads, TCRdb called clonotypes with MiXCR, one entry per CDR3 protein. This sample yields about 350,000 distinct CDR3 sequences, of which around 6% are seen a single time; approximately 5.4% belongs to the top ten. Specimen: whole blood, collected in connection with sensitization to the hapten diphenylcyclopropenone (DPC). These receptors all stem from a woman between 18 and 30 years old with alopecia areata. Some clones in this sample may be carry-over from other donors' samples. CDR3s include the opening cysteine and the closing phenylalanine or tryptophan. D genes are given only for firm matches. Rows give clone size only sometimes, using once, few, many, or a class for an expanded clone.

TRBD1	many	TRBJ1-2	TRBV27	TGTGCCAGCAGTTTTTCGGACAGGGGCGGCTACACCTTC	CASSFSDRGGYTF
.	many	TRBJ1-2	TRBV12-3/TRBV12-4	TGTGCCAGCAGTTTAGTCCAGGGACCTAACTATGGCTACACCTTC	CASSLVQGPNYGYTF
.	.	TRBJ2-5	TRBV6-2/TRBV6-3	TGTGCCAGCACTCCTGGGCGGGGGCCCCTCCAAGAGACCCAGTACTTC	CASTPGRGPLQETQYF
.	.	TRBJ1-3	TRBV10-3	TGTGCCATCCACGAGGGGGGGGTCTCTGGAAACACCATATATTTT	CAIHEGGVSGNTIYF
TRBD1	.	TRBJ1-6	TRBV4-3	TGCGCCAGCAGCCAAAGTAAGGGGGCAGGATCACCCCTCCACTTT	CASSQSKGAGSPLHF
TRBD1	many	TRBJ1-2	TRBV29-1	TGCAGCGTTGTCCTACAGGGGCGGGGTGGCTACACCTTC	CSVVLQGRGGYTF
TRBD2	few	TRBJ2-1	TRBV27	TGTGCCAGCAGTTTACAGCGGGGGGGCCCCGATGAGCAGTTCTTC	CASSLQRGGPDEQFF
.	few	TRBJ1-4	TRBV11-2	TGTGCCAGCAGCCAACACGGCTCAACTAATGAAAAACTGTTTTTT	CASSQHGSTNEKLFF
TRBD1	many	TRBJ1-1	TRBV14	TGTGCCAGCAGTCAGTATGACAAGGGCGTCCCAGGGGGAGCTTTCTTT	CASSQYDKGVPGGAFF
.	many	TRBJ1-4	TRBV12-3/TRBV12-4	TGTGCCAGCAGTTTAGGCAGTAATGAAAAACTGTTTTTT	CASSLGSNEKLFF
.	.	TRBJ1-2	TRBV29-1	TGCAGCGTTGAAGCCTCAGGGAAGATCGGCGGCTACACCTTC	CSVEASGKIGGYTF
.	many	TRBJ1-6	TRBV5-1	TGCGCCAGCAGCTTGGCCAGGTTCCTCCTACCTCCTAGGTCACCCCTCCACTTT	CASSLARFLLPPRSPLHF
.	few	TRBJ1-6	TRBV10-3	TGTGCCATCAGGCAGGGGTCGGATAATTCACCCCTCCACTTT	CAIRQGSDNSPLHF
.	few	TRBJ1-6	TRBV6-5	TGTGCCAGCAGTTCCGGTCCATTCTCCTATAATTCACCCCTCCACTTT	CASSSGPFSYNSPLHF
.	many	TRBJ1-1	TRBV4-2	TGTGCCAGCAGCCAAGATCTCGCAAGACCTGAAGCTTTCTTT	CASSQDLARPEAFF
.	.	TRBJ2-3	TRBV24-1	TGTGCCACCAGCTATAGGGGCTCCACAGATACGCAGTATTTT	CATSYRGSTDTQYF
.	.	TRBJ1-2	TRBV25-1	TGTGCCAGCAGTGAGTCGGGGGCTAACTATGGCTACACCTTC	CASSESGANYGYTF
TRBD1	many	TRBJ1-6	TRBV4-3	TGCGCCAGCAGCCAATACGACAGGGCTAATTCACCCCTCCACTTT	CASSQYDRANSPLHF
.	many	TRBJ1-6	TRBV15	TGTGCCACCAGCAGAGTGGTGGGGGCGGGATCACCCCTCCACTTT	CATSRVVGAGSPLHF
TRBD1	few	TRBJ2-2	TRBV7-3	TGTGCCAGCAGCCCCCGGGGGACAGGGAACACCGGGGAGCTGTTTTTT	CASSPRGTGNTGELFF
.	few	TRBJ2-3	TRBV5-1	TGCGCCAGCAGCTTGACCGGGTCTCCGGGAGATACGCAGTATTTT	CASSLTGSPGDTQYF